The 14 T cell receptor beta chains reported below all come from one sample, sequenced in a study of T cell responses to AZD1222 COVID-19 vaccine. Sequencing was performed with immunoSEQ multiplex PCR; in TCRdb, only in-frame clones are kept and a portion is missing. The repertoire holds 120,000 or so clones, with 80% to 90% as singletons. The specimen was peripheral blood, collected on day 0 of AZD1222 vaccination. These receptor sequences come from an adult in good health.

The chain recombines TRBV7-6 with TRBJ1-4; 12 positions agree with TRBD1. CDR1 SGHVS and CDR2 FNYEAQ come from the germline V gene. J lost 8 bases, V lost 5 bases, and 6 bases had no gene match. The CDR3 is made up of 15 amino acids. In nucleotides, the CDR3 is TGTGCCAGCAGCCCAAGGGACAGGGGGCCCGAAAAACTGTTTTTT. This translates into CASSPRDRGPEKLFF.

The V gene is TRBV24-1, the J gene TRBJ1-2; D possibly corresponds to TRBD1 (5 bases). Germline values: CDR1 KGHDR, CDR2 SFDVKD. This CDR3 spans 12 amino acids. Trimming removed 2 bases at V and 8 bases at J, with 8 bases between. As DNA, the CDR3 is TGTGCCACCAGTGATTGGAAGGGGGGCTACACCTTC. Protein product: CATSDWKGGYTF.

The rearrangement uses TRBV12-2 and TRBJ1-6. TRBV12-2 corresponds to a pseudogene. The CDR3 is 14 amino acids. CDR3 residues: CASRSEGCGSPLHF. CDR3 bases: TGTGCAAGTCGCTCCGAAGGGTGCGGTTCACCCCTCCACTTT.

V is TRBV4-3 and J is TRBJ2-5, with D perhaps matching TRBD1 (5 bases). Germline loops: CDR1 LGHNA, CDR2 YSLEER. The CDR3 extends over 15 amino acids. Trimming pared 0 bases from V and 5 bases from J, leaving 13 bases between. The CDR3 region has the DNA TGCGCCAGCAGCCAAGATCATGGGGCAGGGGAGACCCAGTACTTC. Its protein is CASSQDHGAGETQYF.

The V gene is TRBV14, the J gene TRBJ1-5; possible D gene TRBD1, 6 bases. Looked up from germline, CDR1 is SGHDN and CDR2 is FVKESK. V lost 1 base to trimming and J lost 6 bases, with 16 bases between them. The CDR3 runs 16 residues. CDR3 bases: TGTGCCAGCAGCCAAGGGGCAGGGGCAACGGGTCAGCCCCAGCATTTT. Translated, it gives CASSQGAGATGQPQHF.

V is TRBV27 and J is TRBJ2-4; 10 positions agree with TRBD2. CDR3 size: 21 residues. Germline assignment: CDR1 MNHEY and CDR2 SMNVEV (reference sequence). With 5 bases clipped from V and 1 base from J, the junction kept 20 bases outside the gene matches. CDR3 nucleotides: TGTGCCAGCAGTCCGTGGGGATCGCTAGCGGGGGCACTCGAGGCCAAAAACATTCAGTACTTC. The encoded protein is CASSPWGSLAGALEAKNIQYF.

This chain links TRBV5-1 with TRBJ2-7; 15 nucleotides agree with TRBD2. This CDR3 is built from 16 residues. Germline V CDR1 and CDR2: SGHRS, YFSETQ. Trimming cost V 4 bases and J 7 bases; bases outside gene matches: 9. CDR3 sequence: CASSPKGLAGGPEQYF. Here the CDR3 DNA reads TGCGCCAGCAGCCCAAAAGGACTAGCGGGAGGGCCAGAGCAGTACTTC.

The V and J genes are TRBV2 and TRBJ2-6; D is uncertain. The CDR3 consists of 15 residues. Germline V gene sequence: CDR1 SNHLY, CDR2 FYNNEI. The V end lost 2 bases, the J end lost 2 bases, and 7 bases lay between the germline ends. In DNA, the CDR3 is TGTGCCAGCAGTGAACAGTCACCTGGGGCCAACGTCCTGACTTTC. Translation: CASSEQSPGANVLTF.

The chain employs TRBV9 and TRBJ2-3, with D possibly matching TRBD2 (6 bases). This CDR3 has 18 residues. V dropped 0 bases and J dropped 2 bases, with 19 bases sitting between them. Germline CDR1 is SGDLS and CDR2 is YYNGEE. CDR3 protein: CASSVARRGAGHTDTQYF. In DNA form, the CDR3 reads TGTGCCAGCAGCGTAGCTAGGCGGGGCGCGGGGCACACAGATACGCAGTATTTT.

This clone has a single count. At one end, the junction sequence differs from germline, possibly due to a read error. This chain uses TRBV28 with TRBJ1-1; D gene ambiguous. CDR1 is MDHEN, CDR2 SYDVKM, per germline. The CDR3 totals 15 residues. The CDR3 DNA follows: TGTGCCAGCAGCTCTCCAGAGGAAACTAACAGTGAAGCTTTCTTT. As protein: CASSSPEETNSEAFF.

V usage is TRBV28 and J usage is TRBJ2-5, with D unresolved. V shed 7 bases and J shed 7 bases, with 13 bases lying between them. Germline V gene sequence: CDR1 MDHEN, CDR2 SYDVKM. This CDR3 has 12 residues. CDR3 loop: CASTSRPGTQYF. The CDR3 coding sequence is TGTGCCAGCACCTCCCGCCCGGGGACCCAGTACTTC.

About this clone itself: Other DNA sequences within the sample encode an identical CDR3. The rearrangement joins TRBV27 to TRBJ1-2, with unresolved D. Between the trimmed V and J ends, which lost 3 bases and 4 bases, there was a span of 6 bases. The CDR3 is 12 residues long. CDR1 and CDR2 (germline): MNHEY, SMNVEV (reference sequence). CDR3 DNA sequence: TGTGCCAGCAGTTTGTCGGGCTATGGCTACACCTTC. Translating gives CASSLSGYGYTF.

The CDR3 sequence is CASSGLGVNTEAFF. The CDR3 DNA reads TGTGCCAGCAGCGGATTAGGGGTGAACACTGAAGCTTTCTTT. The chain couples TRBV6-2 or TRBV6-3 to TRBJ1-1; D possibly corresponds to TRBD1 (5 bases). In germline, CDR1 is MNHEY, CDR2 SVGEGT. This CDR3 has 14 residues. With 6 bases removed from V and 0 bases from J, the gap between germline ends came to 11 bases.

CDR3 sequence reads: CASTDRPGELFF. DNA for the CDR3: TGTGCCAGCACGGACAGGCCCGGGGAGCTGTTTTTT. The chain is built from TRBV9 and TRBJ2-2; 7 nucleotides line up with TRBD1. With 6 bases clipped from V and 6 bases from J, the junction kept 2 bases outside the gene matches. The CDR3 loop spans 12 amino acids. In germline, CDR1 is SGDLS, CDR2 YYNGEE.